This record looks at one T cell receptor beta chain sequence and its context. Its antigen remains unknown. The same CDR3 arises from other DNA sequences in this sample as well. Reverse transcription of extracted RNA yielded cDNA, which provided the sequencing template. Method: immunoSEQ multiplex PCR; TCRdb's copy keeps in-frame clones and lacks some. The data show 200,000 to 250,000 clones, approximately 72% seen once. The sample comes from a study of CD8+ T cells in alopecia areata. Study-wide results and limits: Besides other cells, scalp samples also yield sequences of resident alphabeta T cells from normal skin.

The treatment here: oral pan-JAK inhibitor, 5-10 mg twice daily. The length of the CDR3 is 13 residues. The V segment lost 1 base and the J segment 8 bases; nucleotides outside the gene matches: 6. Germline V gives CDR1 GTSNPN, CDR2 SVGIG (reference sequence). The clonotype comes from a human donor with alopecia areata. The gene calls are TRBV30 and TRBJ1-2; TRBD1 matches 8 bases. Source: CD4+ T cells sorted from blood, taken at approximately week 42, from a patient treated with tofacitinib. The CDR3 coding sequence is TGTGCCTGGAGTGCACAGGGGGTCGGGGGCTACACCTTC. Translated: CAWSAQGVGGYTF.